This TCR beta chain came from a study of T cell changes during pregnancy in multiple sclerosis. Germline-derived CDR1 and CDR2 are MNHEY and SMNVEV (reference sequence). This CDR3 spans 16 amino acids. Trimming took 5 bases from V and 4 from J; bases not matched to a gene: 13. Generated by immunoSEQ multiplex PCR, the TCRdb table keeps only in-frame clones and is missing some. Of about 38,000 clones detected, approximately 90% appear once; the ten largest clones hold 6% to 7.5%. The material was CD8+ T cells from peripheral blood mononuclear cells, obtained in the third trimester of pregnancy. V usage is TRBV27 and J usage is TRBJ2-7; TRBD2 agrees at 8 bases. The receptor was isolated from a female donor with multiple sclerosis, enrolled in a pregnancy study. Written as DNA, the CDR3 is TGTGCCAGCAGTATAGCGGGGCCCCTCTCCTTATACGAGCAGTACTTC. It codes for CASSIAGPLSLYEQYF.